This T cell receptor (beta chain) originates from a study of a mutant IDH1 vaccine in newly diagnosed glioma. Worth noting for this clone: No antigen is known for it.

This table comes from immunoSEQ multiplex PCR, and its TCRdb copy is limited to in-frame clones, with some not included. The table lists 40,000 or so clones, 90% to 95% of them singletons. The CDR3 sequence is 18 residues long. V shed 6 bases and J 2 bases; nucleotides not matched to a gene: 12. Per germline, CDR1 SNHLY and CDR2 FYNNEI. As to time point: week 5, during vaccination. Every single dose of the vaccine, 300 ug of mutant IDH1 20-mer peptide, came with topical imiquimod. This sequence originates from a man between 45 and 60 years old with glioma. The chain employs TRBV2 and TRBJ2-3, with 12 bases that match TRBD2. The sequencing here drew on PBMCs, taken from a glioma patient whose treatment included an IDH1 peptide vaccine. The chain's CDR3 is CASSGLAGLGGATDTQYF. CDR3 coding DNA: TGTGCCAGCAGCGGACTAGCGGGATTGGGGGGGGCCACAGATACGCAGTATTTT.